One sample yielded the 31 T cell receptor beta chains listed below, sequenced in a study of technical replicates of blood from a few donors. Some clones are missing from TCRdb's copy, which holds only in-frame ones; the method was immunoSEQ multiplex PCR. The repertoire consists of about 95,000 clones, with 85% to 95% occurring once and the leading ten covering 0.34%. Material: T cells isolated from PBMCs. The source of these receptors is a human donor in good health.

The chain joins TRBV30 to TRBJ2-7; 7 bases agree with TRBD1. Germline V CDR1 and CDR2: GTSNPN, SVGIG (reference sequence). V was clipped by 4 bases and J by 6 bases; unmatched bases: 12. The CDR3 extends over 14 amino acids. CDR3 DNA sequence: TGTGCCTGGAACCCACCGGGACAGTCGACCGAGCAGTACTTC. This gives the protein CAWNPPGQSTEQYF. The full variable domain, completed using reference TRBV30 and TRBJ2-7, is SQTIHQWPATLVQPVGSPLSLECTVEGTSNPNLYWYRQAAGRGLQLLFYSVGIGQISSEVPQNLSASRPQDRQFILSSKKLLLSDSGFYLCAWNPPGQSTEQYFGPGTRLTVT.

This chain connects TRBV27 to TRBJ2-1; 10 positions agree with TRBD2. Germline V gene sequence: CDR1 MNHEY, CDR2 SMNVEV (reference sequence). Trimming removed 4 bases from V and 4 bases from J; junction bases left unmatched: 4. The CDR3 has 15 amino acids. DNA for the CDR3: TGTGCCAGCAGTTCCTTAGCGGGAGGATACAATGAGCAGTTCTTC. This translates into CASSSLAGGYNEQFF.

This sequence joins TRBV7-8 and TRBJ2-7, with a possible D match to TRBD1 (6 bases). Trimming took off 5 bases at V and 5 bases at J, with 13 bases between the two ends. The CDR3 spans 13 residues. CDR1 and CDR2 (germline): SGHVS, FQNEAQ. CDR3 sequence reads: CASSPPTGNEQYF. CDR3 sequence (DNA): TGTGCCAGCAGCCCCCCTACAGGGAACGAGCAGTACTTC.

J is TRBJ2-6 and V is TRBV11-2, with 7 positions matching TRBD2. The length of the CDR3 is 18 residues. Unmatched junction bases numbered 8, after V lost 3 bases and J lost 0 bases. CDR1 is SGHAT and CDR2 is FQNNGV in the germline V gene. CDR3 nucleotides: TGTGCCAGCAGCTTTGGCGGGGGACCTTTCTCTGGGGCCAACGTCCTGACTTTC. This sequence encodes CASSFGGGPFSGANVLTF.

This chain links TRBV11-3 with TRBJ2-7; D gene ambiguous. V was clipped by 0 bases and J by 1 base, with 19 bases between them. This CDR3 is 18 amino acids long. Germline CDR1 and CDR2: SGHNT and YENEEA. The CDR3 nucleotides are TGTGCCAGCAGCTTAGATCGAGCGAGAAGATTTAATTCCTACGAGCAGTACTTC. Amino acids: CASSLDRARRFNSYEQYF.

The V call is TRBV4-1, the J call TRBJ2-1, with 8 positions matching TRBD2. The length of the CDR3 is 11 residues. V shed 8 bases and J 7 bases; nucleotides not matched to a gene: 1. Per germline, CDR1 MGHRA and CDR2 YSYEKL. CDR3 nucleotide sequence: TGCGCCAGCGGGACTAGGAATGAGCAGTTCTTC. Residues: CASGTRNEQFF.

This sequence joins TRBV27 and TRBJ2-1, with TRBD2 matching 8 bases. The germline V gene has CDR1 MNHEY and CDR2 SMNVEV (reference sequence). V was clipped by 7 bases and J by 7 bases; unmatched bases: 6. This CDR3 is 13 amino acids long. The CDR3 nucleotides are TGTGCCAGCAAGAAGGGCGGGAGGAATGAGCAGTTCTTC. Amino acids: CASKKGGRNEQFF.

The chain has TRBV7-9 and TRBJ1-4; D is possibly TRBD1 (5 bases). CDR1 and CDR2 from the germline V gene are SEHNR and FQNEAQ (reference sequence). CDR3 length: 16 amino acids. Trimming removed 3 bases from V and 5 bases from J, with 16 bases in between. The DNA of the CDR3 is TGTGCCAGCAGCTTGAACCCGGGACTGGGGAATGAAAAACTGTTTTTT. This sequence encodes CASSLNPGLGNEKLFF.

The rearrangement links TRBV4-3 to TRBJ2-7; 7 bases match TRBD2. The CDR3 consists of 15 residues. After removal of 3 bases from V and 1 base from J, the junction contained 6 bases not matched to a gene. Germline CDR1 and CDR2: LGHNA and YSLEER. The CDR3 region has the DNA TGCGCCAGCAGCCATTCTAGCGGCCTGTCCTACGAGCAGTACTTC. Its translation: CASSHSSGLSYEQYF.

This chain links TRBV29-1 with TRBJ2-4, with TRBD1 matching over 8 bases. Germline V CDR1 and CDR2: SQVTM, ANQGSEA. V gave up 5 bases and J gave up 0 bases; unmatched junction bases: 9. CDR3 length: 16 amino acids. The CDR3 loop is CSVLVTDRGAKNIQYF. The DNA for the CDR3 is TGCAGCGTTCTGGTTACAGACAGGGGAGCCAAAAACATTCAGTACTTC.

J is TRBJ2-7 and V is TRBV12-5; perhaps TRBD2 as D (6 bases). The length of the CDR3 is 15 residues. Per germline, CDR1 LGHNT and CDR2 FRNRAP. Trimming shortened V by 4 bases and J by 4 bases, and 17 bases separated the two germline ends. This CDR3 reads CASGSGDGSGYEQYF. CDR3 nucleotides: TGTGCTAGTGGTTCGGGGGACGGCTCGGGGTACGAGCAGTACTTC.

This clone has more than one count but fewer than ten. V gene TRBV5-1 combines with J gene TRBJ2-7; no clear D. Germline V lookup: CDR1 SGHRS, CDR2 YFSETQ. The CDR3 contains 16 residues. Trimming cost V 7 bases and J 2 bases, with 22 bases left between them. The CDR3 nucleotides are TGCGCCAGCGCCCCTGTACTTGAGCAGAGGACCTACGAGCAGTACTTC. Translated, it gives CASAPVLEQRTYEQYF.

This rearrangement joins TRBV6-5 to TRBJ1-2; 7 bases are shared with TRBD1. With 6 bases clipped from V and 3 bases from J, the junction kept 1 base outside the gene matches. Germline V CDR1 and CDR2: MNHEY, SVGAGI. The CDR3 contains 12 residues. This chain's CDR3 is CASSGTDYGYTF. The CDR3 nucleotides read TGTGCCAGCAGCGGGACAGACTATGGCTACACCTTC.

This chain connects TRBV19 to TRBJ1-4, with a possible D match to TRBD1 (5 bases). CDR1 and CDR2 (germline): LNHDA, SQIVND (reference sequence). This CDR3 region has 12 residues. V was clipped by 5 bases and J by 7 bases, with 8 bases between them. The CDR3 region is CASSFQGEKLFF. In nucleotides, the CDR3 is TGTGCCAGTAGTTTTCAGGGTGAAAAACTGTTTTTT.

The V call is TRBV28, the J call TRBJ2-1, with D maybe TRBD1 (6 bases). The CDR3 length is 16 residues. Trimming took off 8 bases at V and 7 bases at J, with 24 bases between the two ends. From germline, CDR1 is MDHEN and CDR2 SYDVKM. The CDR3 nucleotides are TGTGCCAGCGGTCAAAGGGCGTACAGGGTATTAAATGAGCAGTTCTTC. It is translated as CASGQRAYRVLNEQFF.

V and J are TRBV28 and TRBJ1-2; D gene ambiguous. V lost 3 bases to trimming and J lost 5 bases, with 7 bases between them. There are 12 residues in the CDR3. CDR1 MDHEN and CDR2 SYDVKM come from the germline V gene. For the CDR3, the DNA is TGTGCCAGCAGTTTCGGGTCTTATGGCTACACCTTC. It codes for CASSFGSYGYTF.

This clone showed up just a few times. The chain has TRBV7-2 and TRBJ2-7, with D possibly matching TRBD2 (6 bases). The V gene lost 1 base and the J gene lost 1 base, with 14 bases spanning the gap. The CDR3 extends over 16 amino acids. Germline CDR1 reads SGHTA; CDR2 reads FQGNSA. CDR3 nucleotides: TGTGCCAGCAGCTTAGTTAGACTAGTCGTATCCTACGAGCAGTACTTC. Protein: CASSLVRLVVSYEQYF.

The J gene is TRBJ2-3, the V gene TRBV11-2; unclear D gene. This CDR3 comprises 15 residues. V was clipped by 4 bases and J by 2 bases, with 13 bases between them. Germline CDR1 and CDR2: SGHAT and FQNNGV. The CDR3 DNA is TGTGCCAGCAGCTCCGCCTATAGAATCACAGATACGCAGTATTTT. Its protein is CASSSAYRITDTQYF.

The V call is TRBV7-2, the J call TRBJ2-1; 7 bases match TRBD2. V was clipped by 6 bases and J by 5 bases; unmatched bases: 10. Germline V gene sequence: CDR1 SGHTA, CDR2 FQGNSA. This CDR3 has 15 amino acids. The CDR3 protein is CASRVMTAGDNEQFF. CDR3 nucleotide sequence: TGTGCCAGCAGAGTAATGACGGCGGGAGACAATGAGCAGTTCTTC.

CDR3 protein: CASSVGGEARGEQYF. DNA of the CDR3: TGTGCCAGCAGCGTAGGTGGAGAAGCAAGGGGCGAGCAGTACTTC. V and J are TRBV9 and TRBJ2-7; D perhaps matches TRBD1 (5 bases). CDR1 is SGDLS, CDR2 YYNGEE, per germline. Trimming removed 0 bases from V and 6 bases from J, with 16 bases in between. CDR3 length: 15 amino acids.

This chain joins TRBV21-1 and TRBJ2-1; the table's D gene call, TRBD2, was not cross checked with the DNA. TRBV21-1 is a pseudogene locus. This CDR3 region has 10 residues. The DNA of the CDR3 is TGTGCCAGCAGCAAGAGGGAGCAGTTCTTC. The encoded protein is CASSKREQFF.

The chain joins TRBV5-1 to TRBJ2-7, with D maybe TRBD1 (6 bases). Germline V gene lookup returns CDR1 SGHRS and CDR2 YFSETQ. The CDR3 spans 13 residues. V gave up 4 bases and J gave up 3 bases, with 11 bases separating them. Here the CDR3 DNA reads TGCGCCAGCAGCATTTCGACAGGCTACGAGCAGTACTTC. Translating it yields CASSISTGYEQYF.

This clone came up once. This chain links TRBV5-4 with TRBJ2-3; 9 nucleotides align to TRBD2. From germline, CDR1 is SGHNT and CDR2 YYREEE (reference sequence). V trimming: 0 bases; J trimming: 0 bases; junction bases outside the gene matches: 11. This CDR3 has 19 residues. Here the CDR3 DNA reads TGTGCCAGCAGCTTGGGCGGGCTAGCGGGATATTATAGCACAGATACGCAGTATTTT. This gives the protein CASSLGGLAGYYSTDTQYF.

CDR3 nucleotide sequence: TGTGCCAGCAGTATACACAGGGGCCGGGTCGGGGAGCTGTTTTTT. Translation: CASSIHRGRVGELFF. J is TRBJ2-2 and V is TRBV27; 7 bases are a match to TRBD1. CDR1 is MNHEY and CDR2 is SMNVEV in the germline V gene (reference sequence). J lost 7 bases, V lost 5 bases, and 10 bases had no gene match. The CDR3 is 15 residues long.

This clone was found once. V gene TRBV18 combines with J gene TRBJ2-2; a weak D match, TRBD1 (5 bases). CDR3 length: 14 amino acids. V lost 6 bases to trimming and J lost 3 bases, with 11 bases between them. Germline CDR1 is KGHSH and CDR2 is LQKENI. CDR3 in DNA: TGTGCCAGCTCGGGTGTCAGGGACACCGGGGAGCTGTTTTTT. Translation: CASSGVRDTGELFF.

This sequence joins TRBV6-5 and TRBJ2-3; tentative D call: TRBD2 (6 bases). V was pared by 5 bases and J by 0 bases, with 9 bases between. Germline values: CDR1 MNHEY, CDR2 SVGAGI. This CDR3 is built from 14 residues. The CDR3 nucleotides are TGTGCCAGCAGTATTAGCGGCAGCACAGATACGCAGTATTTT. This sequence encodes CASSISGSTDTQYF.

CDR3 nucleotide sequence: TGTGCCAGCAGCTTGACTAGCGGGAGGAGAGAGACCCAGTACTTC. Encoded protein: CASSLTSGRRETQYF. V is TRBV7-3 and J is TRBJ2-5; TRBD2 matches at 13 bases. Germline V gene sequence: CDR1 SGHTA, CDR2 FQGTGA. Trimming took 3 bases from V and 4 from J; bases not matched to a gene: 2. The CDR3 is made up of 15 amino acids.

The chain couples TRBV30 to TRBJ1-1; 10 bases are a match to TRBD1. This CDR3 contains 12 residues. The J segment lost 10 bases and the V segment lost 2 bases, leaving 4 bases of the junction unmatched. Looked up from germline, CDR1 is GTSNPN and CDR2 is SVGIG (reference sequence). The CDR3 DNA sequence: TGTGCCTGGAGTCTAGGACAGGGGGGAGCTTTCTTT. It translates to CAWSLGQGGAFF.

The V call is TRBV21-1, the J call TRBJ2-1; TRBD2 is the table's D call, not checked against the DNA. TRBV21-1 is shown as a pseudogene. This CDR3 comprises 14 residues. The CDR3 DNA reads as TGTGCCAGCTTGCCGGGACTAGCGGCAAATGAGCAGTTCTTC. Translation gives CASLPGLAANEQFF.

The CDR3 sequence is CASSGTGQSYEQYF. The DNA of the CDR3 is TGTGCCAGCAGCGGAACAGGGCAATCCTACGAGCAGTACTTC. The rearrangement uses TRBV7-9 and TRBJ2-7, with D possibly being TRBD1 (6 bases). The CDR3 totals 14 residues. The germline CDR1 and CDR2 sequences are SEHNR and FQNEAQ (reference sequence). The V gene lost 5 bases and the J gene lost 1 base, with 12 bases spanning the gap.

The V call is TRBV6-1, the J call TRBJ1-1; 8 bases agree with TRBD1. CDR3 length: 14 residues. The germline V gene encodes CDR1 MNHNS and CDR2 SASEGT. Trimming removed 7 bases from V and 4 bases from J; junction bases left unmatched: 8. As DNA, the CDR3 is TGTGCCAGCAACGGACAGGGTGCTTCCACTGAAGCTTTCTTT. This encodes CASNGQGASTEAFF.